This T cell receptor beta chain was observed in a study of CD8 T cells in Susac syndrome. Random-hexamer reverse transcription was applied to roughly 0.5 to 1 ug RNA. Multiplex PCR with immunoSEQ amplified the TCR beta CDR3 across 54 Vbeta and 13 Jbeta. Using its own MiXCR run on the immunoSEQ multiplex PCR reads, TCRdb lists one record per CDR3 protein. This table holds about 130,000 distinct CDR3 sequences, more than 90% found once. Isolation of CD8+ and CD4+ T cells was performed negatively, whereas enrichment of TEMRA cells was done by FACS. Germline lookup yields CDR1 MNHNS and CDR2 SASEGT. The ends lost 0 bases at V and 3 bases at J; junction bases unmatched: 1. This CDR3 has 15 amino acids.

The chain is built from TRBV6-1 and TRBJ1-4, with 7 nucleotides matching TRBD1. The source material was CD8+ T cells from PBMCs. The clonotype was recovered from a human donor with Susac syndrome. CDR3 residues: CASSEAQGANEKLFF. The CDR3 DNA reads as TGTGCCAGCAGTGAAGCTCAGGGGGCTAATGAAAAACTGTTTTTT.